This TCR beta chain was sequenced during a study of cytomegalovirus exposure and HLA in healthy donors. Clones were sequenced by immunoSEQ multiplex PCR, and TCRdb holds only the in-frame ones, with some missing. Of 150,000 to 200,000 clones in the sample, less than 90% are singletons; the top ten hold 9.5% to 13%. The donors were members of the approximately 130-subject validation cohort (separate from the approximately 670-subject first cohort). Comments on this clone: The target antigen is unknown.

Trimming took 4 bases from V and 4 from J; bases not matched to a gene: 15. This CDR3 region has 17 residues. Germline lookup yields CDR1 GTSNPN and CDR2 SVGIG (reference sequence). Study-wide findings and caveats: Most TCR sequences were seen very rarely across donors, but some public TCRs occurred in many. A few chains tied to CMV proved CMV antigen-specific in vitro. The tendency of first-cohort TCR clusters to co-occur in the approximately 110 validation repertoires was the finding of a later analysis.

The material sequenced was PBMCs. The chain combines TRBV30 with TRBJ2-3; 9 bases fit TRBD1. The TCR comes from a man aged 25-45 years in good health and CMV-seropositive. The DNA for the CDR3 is TGTGCCTGGACCCAAGGGACAGGGACAGGTTTCTCAGATACGCAGTATTTT. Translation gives CAWTQGTGTGFSDTQYF.